The clone carrying this TCR beta chain has at least ten counts. Its antigen is not known. Time point of the sample: newly diagnosed GD, antithyroid drugs for less than 3 months. PBMC-extracted RNA yielded the TCR library. The authors built TCR beta libraries using iRepertoire HTBI primers and Arm-PCR of CDR3 regions. TCRdb reanalysed the multiplex PCR reads using MiXCR and keeps one entry per CDR3 protein. The data contain around 250,000 distinct CDR3 sequences, approximately 20% of them seen just once; the ten biggest clones take up around 15%. V was clipped by 1 base and J by 9 bases, with 16 bases between them. Germline V gene data show CDR1 as ENHRY and CDR2 as SYGVKD. The CDR3 consists of 15 residues. These data originate in a study of regulatory T cells in long-lasting Graves disease. Study results and limitations: Patients with persistent disease showed a bias toward TRBV28, TRBJ1-2 and TRBJ2-5.

These same data were also listed under a study on T cells in Graves' hyperthyroidism and ophthalmopathy. That report notes: An initial round of RT-PCR targeting the TCR CDR3 relied on the HTBI primer set. Stable hyperthyroidism and ophthalmopathy were separated using 13 V-J signatures.

Material: peripheral blood mononuclear cells (PBMCs), obtained at new diagnosis, from a patient treated with antithyroid drugs. The chain has TRBV10-3 and TRBJ2-1; possible D gene TRBD2, 6 bases. The sequence was collected from a woman aged 30 to 39 with Graves disease. As DNA, the CDR3 is TGTGCCATCAGTGAGTTTTCCGGGGGTGAGGGTGAGCAGTTCTTC. Protein: CAISEFSGGEGEQFF.